This note documents a single TCR beta chain sequence. Profiling relied on immunoSEQ multiplex PCR, and the TCRdb table lists in-frame clones only, not all of them. The profile shows roughly 100,000 clones, just over 95% of them singletons. The CDR3 is made up of 17 amino acids. Germline V gene sequence: CDR1 SNHLY, CDR2 FYNNEI. V lost 7 bases and J lost 4; bases outside the gene matches: 17. This specimen comes from a study of technical replicates of blood from four donors. This sequence originates from a human donor in good health. The V call is TRBV2, the J call TRBJ2-5, with 8 bases lining up with TRBD2. Sequencing was done on a sample of T cells isolated from PBMCs. The DNA of the CDR3 is TGTGCCAGCAAAAGACCCCGGGAGGGCCCTTCGCCAGAGACCCAGTACTTC. Protein: CASKRPREGPSPETQYF.